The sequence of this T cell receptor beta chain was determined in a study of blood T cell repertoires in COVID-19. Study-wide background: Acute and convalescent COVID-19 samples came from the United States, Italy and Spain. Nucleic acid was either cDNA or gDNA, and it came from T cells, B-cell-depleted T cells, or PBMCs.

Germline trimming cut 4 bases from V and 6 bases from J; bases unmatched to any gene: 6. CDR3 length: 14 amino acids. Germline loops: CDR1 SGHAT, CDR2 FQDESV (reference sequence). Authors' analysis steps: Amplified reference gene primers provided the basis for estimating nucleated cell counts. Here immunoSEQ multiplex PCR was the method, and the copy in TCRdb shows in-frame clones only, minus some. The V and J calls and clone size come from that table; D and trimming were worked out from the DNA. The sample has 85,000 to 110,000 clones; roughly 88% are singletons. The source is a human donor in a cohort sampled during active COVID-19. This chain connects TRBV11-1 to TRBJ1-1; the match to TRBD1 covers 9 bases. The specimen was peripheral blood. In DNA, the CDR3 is TGTGCCAGCAGCTGGCAGGGACAGGGCGCTGAAGCTTTCTTT. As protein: CASSWQGQGAEAFF. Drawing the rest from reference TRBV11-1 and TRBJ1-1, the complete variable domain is EAEVAQSPRYKITEKSQAVAFWCDPISGHATLYWYRQILGQGPELLVQFQDESVVDDSQLPKDRFSAERLKGVDSTLKIQPAELGDSAMYLCASSWQGQGAEAFFGQGTRLTVV.